The 5 T cell receptor beta chains below all came from one sample that was sequenced in a study of sequential checkpoint blockade in melanoma. TCRdb's copy holds only in-frame clones and misses some; the assay was immunoSEQ multiplex PCR. In the table there are 9,000 to 13,000 clones, less than 30% of which are singletons. As to treatment: randomized to nivolumab then ipilimumab (arm A) or the reverse (arm B). Sequencing used tumor tissue (inferred from file names), obtained from a patient given nivolumab and ipilimumab in sequence. All receptors come from a human donor with melanoma.

This clone was seen only a few times. J is TRBJ1-4 and V is TRBV11-3; D is possibly TRBD1 (5 bases). The CDR3 runs 14 residues. The V end lost 7 bases, the J end lost 8 bases, and 17 bases lay between the germline ends. Germline assignment: CDR1 SGHNT and CDR2 YENEEA. The CDR3 sequence: CASTGGTGGEKLFF. Here the CDR3 DNA reads TGTGCCAGCACTGGGGGGACGGGAGGGGAAAAACTGTTTTTT.

This clone occurred many times. CDR3: CASSLGGPSTDTQYF. CDR3 DNA: TGTGCCAGCAGCTTAGGGGGGCCAAGCACAGATACGCAGTATTTT. The chain carries TRBV11-3 and TRBJ2-3; tentatively, D is TRBD1 (6 bases). The ends were cut back, 1 base at V and 0 bases at J, with 8 bases in the middle. Germline assignment: CDR1 SGHNT and CDR2 YENEEA. This CDR3 region has 15 residues.

V and J are TRBV11-3 and TRBJ1-2; possible D gene TRBD1, 6 bases. CDR1 is SGHNT and CDR2 is YENEEA in the germline V gene. The CDR3 length is 14 residues. Trimming removed 5 bases from V and 2 bases from J, with 12 bases in between. The CDR3 DNA reads as TGTGCCAGCAGCACCCAGGGGAAAAACTATGGCTACACCTTC. Residues: CASSTQGKNYGYTF.

In its sample, this clone was seen many times. This chain joins TRBV11-3 and TRBJ1-6, with TRBD1 as a possible D gene (5 bases). This CDR3 region has 16 residues. The germline V gene has CDR1 SGHNT and CDR2 YENEEA. Trimming removed 4 bases from V and 6 bases from J, with 16 bases in between. The CDR3 is CASSYSWGVGNSPLHF. CDR3 sequence (DNA): TGTGCCAGCAGCTATAGCTGGGGGGTTGGTAATTCACCCCTCCACTTT.

This clone was detected only a few times. A read error may account for a junction end that differs from germline. The gene calls are TRBV6-8 and TRBJ1-2; D unresolved. This CDR3 is built from 15 residues. Germline loops: CDR1 MNHGY, CDR2 SAAAGT. CDR3 in amino acids: CAISNWKSDNYGYTF. CDR3 bases: TGTGCCATCAGTAATTGGAAGTCCGATAACTATGGCTACACCTTC.